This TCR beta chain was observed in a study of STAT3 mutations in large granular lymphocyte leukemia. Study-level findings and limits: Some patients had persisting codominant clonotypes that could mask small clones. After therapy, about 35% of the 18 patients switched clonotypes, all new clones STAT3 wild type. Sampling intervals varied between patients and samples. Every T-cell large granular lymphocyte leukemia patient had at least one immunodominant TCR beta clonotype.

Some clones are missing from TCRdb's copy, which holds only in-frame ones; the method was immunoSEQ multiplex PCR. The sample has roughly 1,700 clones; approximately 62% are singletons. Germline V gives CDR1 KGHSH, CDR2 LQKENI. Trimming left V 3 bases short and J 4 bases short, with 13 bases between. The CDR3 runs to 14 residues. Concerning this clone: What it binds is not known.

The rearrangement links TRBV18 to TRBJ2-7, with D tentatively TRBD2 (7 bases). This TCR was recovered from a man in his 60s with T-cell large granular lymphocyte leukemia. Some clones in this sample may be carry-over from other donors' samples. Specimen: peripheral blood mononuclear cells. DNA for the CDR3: TGTGCCAGCTCACCCTCCGGGGGGCTGTACGAGCAGTACTTC. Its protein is CASSPSGGLYEQYF.